This is a list of T cell receptor beta chains from one sample in a study of PD-1 blockade in classical Hodgkin lymphoma. Measured with immunoSEQ multiplex PCR; TCRdb has only the in-frame clones, and not every one. The profile shows about 61,000 clones, around 91% of them singletons. Sequences were derived from peripheral blood mononuclear cells (PBMCs), sampled at baseline. The receptor set was obtained from a human donor with classical Hodgkin lymphoma. CDR3s include the opening cysteine and the closing phenylalanine or tryptophan. Fields, in order: CDR3 protein, CDR3 DNA, V gene, clone size, D gene, J gene. The D gene is left open where the match is weak. Clone size is shown for a subset of rows, as once, few, many or a class of expanded clone.

CASSVPAGGTDTQYF	TGTGCCAGCAGTGTGCCAGCGGGGGGCACAGATACGCAGTATTTT	TRBV2	NA	TRBD2	TRBJ2-3
CAWSAWTDENYEQYF	TGTGCCTGGAGTGCGTGGACAGATGAAAACTACGAGCAGTACTTC	TRBV30	NA	NA	TRBJ2-7
CASSSSTRAFF	TGTGCCAGCAGCTCCTCCACAAGGGCTTTCTTT	TRBV11-2	NA	NA	TRBJ1-1
CASSQGVNTEAFF	TGTGCCAGCAGCCAGGGGGTGAACACTGAAGCTTTCTTT	TRBV7-9	few	TRBD1	TRBJ1-1
CASSERDREKLFF	TGTGCCAGCAGTGAGAGGGACAGGGAAAAACTGTTTTTT	TRBV6-1	NA	TRBD1	TRBJ1-4
CASTRDFSYEQYF	TGTGCCAGCACCCGGGACTTCTCCTACGAGCAGTACTTC	TRBV2	NA	NA	TRBJ2-7
CAWSGGLLSPLHF	TGTGCCTGGTCGGGGGGGCTACTTTCACCCCTCCACTTT	TRBV30	once	NA	TRBJ1-6
CASGKYRGTEAFF	TGTGCCAGCGGCAAGTACAGAGGCACTGAAGCTTTCTTT	TRBV7-2	NA	NA	TRBJ1-1
CASSQDRGGAEAFF	TGTGCCAGCAGCCAAGATCGGGGGGGGGCTGAAGCTTTCTTT	TRBV4-2	once	NA	TRBJ1-1
CASSPSMGQGVNYGYTF	TGTGCCAGCTCACCCAGTATGGGACAGGGGGTAAACTATGGCTACACCTTC	TRBV18	NA	TRBD1	TRBJ1-2
CATQGNGEKLFF	TGTGCCACCCAGGGAAACGGTGAAAAACTGTTTTTT	TRBV2	once	NA	TRBJ1-4
CASSLYEQYF	TGCGCCAGCAGCTTGTACGAGCAGTACTTC	TRBV5-1	NA	NA	TRBJ2-7
CASSPREVRFSYEQYF	TGTGCCAGTAGTCCGCGGGAGGTTCGGTTCTCCTACGAGCAGTACTTC	TRBV19	NA	TRBD2	TRBJ2-7
CASSLQRGNTEAFF	TGTGCCAGCAGCCTCCAGCGGGGGAACACTGAAGCTTTCTTT	TRBV11-2	NA	NA	TRBJ1-1
CASSQSIEQGNLGAAFF	TGTGCCAGCAGCCAATCTATCGAACAGGGAAATTTGGGGGCGGCTTTCTTT	TRBV4-2	NA	NA	TRBJ1-1
CASSPQGLLAKNIQYF	TGTGCCAGTAGCCCACAGGGCCTACTAGCCAAAAACATTCAGTACTTC	TRBV19	NA	NA	TRBJ2-4
CASSFRGAEQYF	TGTGCCAGCAGCTTTCGGGGGGCCGAGCAGTACTTC	TRBV5-6	NA	NA	TRBJ2-7
CASSPMDGNEKLFF	TGTGCCAGCTCACCTATGGACGGTAATGAAAAACTGTTTTTT	TRBV18	NA	NA	TRBJ1-4
CASSEQPGSPPPQHF	TGTGCCAGCAGTGAACAGCCAGGGTCTCCACCGCCCCAGCATTTT	TRBV6-1	NA	NA	TRBJ1-5
CASGEQGGYEQYF	TGTGCCAGCGGCGAGCAGGGGGGGTACGAGCAGTACTTC	TRBV7-9	NA	NA	TRBJ2-7
CASSLALEGQGTGYTF	TGCGCCAGCAGCTTGGCCCTTGAGGGACAGGGGACTGGCTACACCTTC	TRBV5-1	NA	TRBD1	TRBJ1-2
CASSLKERGGNEQFF	TGTGCCAGCAGCTTAAAGGAGCGGGGAGGGAATGAGCAGTTCTTC	TRBV5-6	NA	TRBD2	TRBJ2-1
CASSPSSYEQYF	TGTGCCAGCAGTCCAAGCTCCTACGAGCAGTACTTC	TRBV27	NA	NA	TRBJ2-7
CASSEAGGNQPQHF	TGTGCCAGCAGTGAAGCGGGGGGTAACCAGCCCCAGCATTTT	TRBV6-1	few	NA	TRBJ1-5